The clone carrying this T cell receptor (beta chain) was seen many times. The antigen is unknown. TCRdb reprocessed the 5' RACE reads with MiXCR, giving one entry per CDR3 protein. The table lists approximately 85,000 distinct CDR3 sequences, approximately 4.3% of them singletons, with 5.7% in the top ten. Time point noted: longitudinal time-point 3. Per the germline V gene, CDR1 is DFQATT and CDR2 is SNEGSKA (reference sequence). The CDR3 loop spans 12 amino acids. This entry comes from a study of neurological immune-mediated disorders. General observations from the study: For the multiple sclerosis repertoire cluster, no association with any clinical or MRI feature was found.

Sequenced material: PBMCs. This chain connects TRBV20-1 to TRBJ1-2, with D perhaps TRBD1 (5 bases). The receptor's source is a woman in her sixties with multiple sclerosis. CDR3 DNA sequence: TGCACCGCCTGGGGCCAGGGCCATGGCTACACCTTC. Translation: CTAWGQGHGYTF.